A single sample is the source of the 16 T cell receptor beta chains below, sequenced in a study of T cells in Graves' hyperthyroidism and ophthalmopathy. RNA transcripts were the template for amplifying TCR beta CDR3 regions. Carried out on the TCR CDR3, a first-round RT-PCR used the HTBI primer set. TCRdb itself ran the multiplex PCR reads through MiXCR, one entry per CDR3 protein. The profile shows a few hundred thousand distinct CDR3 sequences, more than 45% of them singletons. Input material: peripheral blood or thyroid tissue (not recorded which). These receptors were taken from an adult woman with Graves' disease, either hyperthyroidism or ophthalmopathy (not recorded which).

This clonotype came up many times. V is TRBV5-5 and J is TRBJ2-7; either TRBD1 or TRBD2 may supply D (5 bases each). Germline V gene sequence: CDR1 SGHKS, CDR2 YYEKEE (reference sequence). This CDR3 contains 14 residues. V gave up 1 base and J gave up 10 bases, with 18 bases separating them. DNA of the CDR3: TGTGCCAGCAGCTTGCCAGTTCTCGACAGCGGTCAGTACTTC. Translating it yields CASSLPVLDSGQYF.

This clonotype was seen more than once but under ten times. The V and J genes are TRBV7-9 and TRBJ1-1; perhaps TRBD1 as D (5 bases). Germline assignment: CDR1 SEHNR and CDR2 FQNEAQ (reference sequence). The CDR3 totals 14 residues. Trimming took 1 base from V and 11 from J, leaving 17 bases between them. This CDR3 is CASSLGGHPEGAFF. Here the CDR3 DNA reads TGTGCCAGCAGCTTAGGCGGACACCCAGAGGGGGCTTTCTTT. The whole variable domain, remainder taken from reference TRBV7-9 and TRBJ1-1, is DTGVSQNPRHKITKRGQNVTFRCDPISEHNRLYWYRQTLGQGPEFLTYFQNEAQLEKSRLLSDRFSAERPKGSFSTLEIQRTEQGDSAMYLCASSLGGHPEGAFFGQGTRLTVV.

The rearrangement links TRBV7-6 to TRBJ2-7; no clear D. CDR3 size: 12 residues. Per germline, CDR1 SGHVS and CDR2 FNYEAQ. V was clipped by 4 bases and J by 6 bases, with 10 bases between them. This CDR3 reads CASSSAWGEQYF. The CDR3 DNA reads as TGTGCCAGCAGCTCCGCGTGGGGCGAGCAGTACTTC.

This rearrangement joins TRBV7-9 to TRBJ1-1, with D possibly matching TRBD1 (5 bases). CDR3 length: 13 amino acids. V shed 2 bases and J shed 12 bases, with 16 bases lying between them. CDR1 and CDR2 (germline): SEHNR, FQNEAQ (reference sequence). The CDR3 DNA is TGTGCCAGCAGCTTAAGACTAGCGGGGGAATCTTTCTTT. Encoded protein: CASSLRLAGESFF.

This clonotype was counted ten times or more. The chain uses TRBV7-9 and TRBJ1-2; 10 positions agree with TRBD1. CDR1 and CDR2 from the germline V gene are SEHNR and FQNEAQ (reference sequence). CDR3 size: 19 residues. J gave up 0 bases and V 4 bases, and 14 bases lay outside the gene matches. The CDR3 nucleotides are TGTGCCAGCAGCTCCCTAACCGGGGACAGGGGATTAGCTAACTATGGCTACACCTTC. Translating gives CASSSLTGDRGLANYGYTF.

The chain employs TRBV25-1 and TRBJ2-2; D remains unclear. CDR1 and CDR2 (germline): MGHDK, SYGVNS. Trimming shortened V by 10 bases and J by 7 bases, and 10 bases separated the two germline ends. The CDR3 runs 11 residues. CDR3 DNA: TGTGCCACCCTCGCCGGCGGGGAGCTGTTTTTT. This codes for CATLAGGELFF.

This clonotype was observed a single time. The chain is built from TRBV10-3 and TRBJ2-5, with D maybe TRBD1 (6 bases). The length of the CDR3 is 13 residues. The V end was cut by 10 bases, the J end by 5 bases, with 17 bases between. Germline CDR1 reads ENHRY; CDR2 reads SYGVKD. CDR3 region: CATSQGMMETQYF. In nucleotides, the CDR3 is TGTGCCACTTCTCAGGGGATGATGGAGACCCAGTACTTC.

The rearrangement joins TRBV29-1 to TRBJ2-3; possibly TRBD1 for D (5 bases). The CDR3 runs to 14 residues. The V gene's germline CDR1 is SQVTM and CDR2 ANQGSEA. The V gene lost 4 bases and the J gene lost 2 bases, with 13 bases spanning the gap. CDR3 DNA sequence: TGCAGCGTTGGAGCGACAGACCTCACAGATACGCAGTATTTT. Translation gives CSVGATDLTDTQYF.

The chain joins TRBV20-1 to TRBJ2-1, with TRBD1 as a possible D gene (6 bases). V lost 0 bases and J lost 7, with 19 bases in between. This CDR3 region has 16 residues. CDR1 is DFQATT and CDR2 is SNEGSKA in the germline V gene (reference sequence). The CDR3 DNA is TGCAGTGCTAGAGATCCCGGCAGGGGAAAGGGGAATGAGCAGTTCTTC. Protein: CSARDPGRGKGNEQFF.

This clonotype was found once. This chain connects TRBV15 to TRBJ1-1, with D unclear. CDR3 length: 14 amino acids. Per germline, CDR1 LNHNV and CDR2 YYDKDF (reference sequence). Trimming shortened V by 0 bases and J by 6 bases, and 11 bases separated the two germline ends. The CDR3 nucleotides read TGTGCCACCAGCAGAGATCTGTCCGGCGCTGAAGCTTTCTTT. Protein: CATSRDLSGAEAFF.

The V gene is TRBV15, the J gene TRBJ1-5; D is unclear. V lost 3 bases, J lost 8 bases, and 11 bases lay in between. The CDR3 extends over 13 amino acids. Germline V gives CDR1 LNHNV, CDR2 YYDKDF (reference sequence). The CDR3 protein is CATSSRRSKPQHF. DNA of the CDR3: TGTGCCACCAGCAGTCGGCGGTCTAAGCCCCAGCATTTT.

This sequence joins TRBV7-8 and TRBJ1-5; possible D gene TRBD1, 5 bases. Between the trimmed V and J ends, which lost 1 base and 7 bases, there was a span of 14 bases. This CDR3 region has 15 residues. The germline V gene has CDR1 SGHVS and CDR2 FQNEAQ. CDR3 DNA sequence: TGTGCCAGCAGCTTAGTAGCCAGGGTGGGGCAGCCCCAGCATTTT. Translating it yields CASSLVARVGQPQHF.

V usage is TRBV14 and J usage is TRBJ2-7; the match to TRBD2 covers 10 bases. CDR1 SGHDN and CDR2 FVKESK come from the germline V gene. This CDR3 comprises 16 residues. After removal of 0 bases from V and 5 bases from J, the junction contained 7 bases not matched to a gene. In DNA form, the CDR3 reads TGTGCCAGCAGCCAAGATCCCGGACTAGCGGCCCACGAGCAGTACTTC. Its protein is CASSQDPGLAAHEQYF.

The CDR3 region is CASSPGDRSYEQYF. CDR3 bases: TGTGCCAGCAGCCCCGGGGACAGGAGCTACGAGCAGTACTTC. The chain joins TRBV7-3 to TRBJ2-7; TRBD1 aligns across 8 bases. In germline, CDR1 is SGHTA, CDR2 FQGTGA. The CDR3 covers 14 residues. With V trimmed by 5 bases and J by 3 bases, 6 bases remained unmatched.

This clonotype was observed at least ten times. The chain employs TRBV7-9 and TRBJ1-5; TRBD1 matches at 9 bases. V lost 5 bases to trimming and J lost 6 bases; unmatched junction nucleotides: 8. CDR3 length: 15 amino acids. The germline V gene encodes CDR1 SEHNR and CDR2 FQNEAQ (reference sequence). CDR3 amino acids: CASSQGTGMAQPQHF. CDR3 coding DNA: TGTGCCAGCAGCCAAGGGACAGGGATGGCTCAGCCCCAGCATTTT. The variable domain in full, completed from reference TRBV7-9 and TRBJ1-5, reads DTGVSQNPRHKITKRGQNVTFRCDPISEHNRLYWYRQTLGQGPEFLTYFQNEAQLEKSRLLSDRFSAERPKGSFSTLEIQRTEQGDSAMYLCASSQGTGMAQPQHFGDGTRLSIL.

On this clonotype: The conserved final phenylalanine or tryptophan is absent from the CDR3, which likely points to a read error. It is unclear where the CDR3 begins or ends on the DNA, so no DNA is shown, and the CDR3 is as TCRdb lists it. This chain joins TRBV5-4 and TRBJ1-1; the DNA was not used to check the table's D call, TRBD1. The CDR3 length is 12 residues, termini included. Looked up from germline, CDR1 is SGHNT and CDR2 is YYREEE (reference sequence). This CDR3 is CASSLAGSGALY.